The T cell receptor beta chain described here comes from a study of blood T cell repertoires in COVID-19. Study in general: Researchers got acute and convalescent COVID-19 samples from the United States, Italy and Spain.

As handled by the study authors: Reference gene primer amplification gave nucleated cell count estimates. Here immunoSEQ multiplex PCR was the method, and the copy in TCRdb shows in-frame clones only, minus some. V and J calls plus clone size are reproduced from that table; the DNA served to infer D and trimming. The table lists over 250,000 clones, approximately 89% of them singletons. CDR1 and CDR2 from the germline V gene are MDHEN and SYDVKM. Trimming at V came to 5 bases and at J to 3 bases, leaving 4 bases not matched to a gene. The CDR3 is 14 amino acids. The sequence was collected from a woman in her fifties or sixties with acute or convalescent COVID-19. Sample: peripheral blood. The chain is built from TRBV28 and TRBJ1-1; 9 nucleotides line up with TRBD1. In DNA form, the CDR3 reads TGTGCCAGCAGTGGGGGACAGGGTGACACTGAAGCTTTCTTT. This encodes CASSGGQGDTEAFF.